The 14 T cell receptor beta chains given below trace back to one sample, sequenced in a study of T-cell memory formation after mild COVID-19. Each CDR3 protein is one row after TCRdb ran MiXCR on the 5' RACE reads. The data contain around 300,000 distinct CDR3 sequences, roughly an eighth of them singletons. Source material: PBMCs or a T cell subset sorted from them (not recorded which). The origin of the receptors is a man younger than 30 who had mild COVID-19 (a few samples of this study predate the infection). Cell type and time point are not known.

This clonotype was counted between two and nine times. This sequence joins TRBV10-3 and TRBJ1-1, with 7 bases lining up with TRBD1. Germline V gene sequence: CDR1 ENHRY, CDR2 SYGVKD. V trimming: 7 bases; J trimming: 4 bases; junction bases outside the gene matches: 9. The CDR3 extends over 14 amino acids. CDR3 DNA sequence: TGTGCCATCAAAGGGGGCCAGGGATCCACTGAAGCTTTCTTT. It encodes CAIKGGQGSTEAFF.

This clonotype was seen at least ten times. This CDR3 is CASSLGRQGSGELFF. CDR3 in DNA: TGTGCCAGCAGTTTAGGGCGGCAGGGGAGCGGGGAGCTGTTTTTT. V gene TRBV12-3 or TRBV12-4 combines with J gene TRBJ2-2, with a possible D match to TRBD1 (6 bases). This CDR3 region has 15 residues. V lost 1 base and J lost 7, with 13 bases in between.

This clonotype came up many times. The rearrangement joins TRBV10-3 to TRBJ2-1; D may be TRBD1 (6 bases). V was trimmed by 5 bases and J by 10 bases, leaving 15 bases between them. The CDR3 contains 13 residues. Germline V lookup: CDR1 ENHRY, CDR2 SYGVKD. Here the CDR3 DNA reads TGTGCCATCAGTCGACAGGAATTCCAAGAGCAGTTCTTC. Its translation is CAISRQEFQEQFF.

This clonotype occurred many times. The V call is TRBV7-2, the J call TRBJ1-2; D call uncertain. This CDR3 spans 16 amino acids. Trimming removed 1 base from V and 8 bases from J, with 20 bases in between. CDR1 is SGHTA, CDR2 FQGNSA, per germline. CDR3 nucleotide sequence: TGTGCCAGCAGCTTAGGTCTCAGTCCGTCTTCATGGGGCTACACCTTC. Amino acid sequence: CASSLGLSPSSWGYTF.

This clonotype appeared a few times. This chain joins TRBV4-3 and TRBJ2-2; D unresolved. Per the germline V gene, CDR1 is LGHNA and CDR2 is YSLEER. The CDR3 is made up of 16 amino acids. V was shortened by 1 base and J by 3 bases, with 12 bases between the two germline ends. As DNA, the CDR3 is TGCGCCAGCAGCCAAGTCGATGGCGGTGACACCGGGGAGCTGTTTTTT. The encoded protein is CASSQVDGGDTGELFF.

This clonotype was picked up a small number of times. The chain recombines TRBV6-5 with TRBJ2-3; perhaps TRBD2 as D (5 bases). Germline values: CDR1 MNHEY, CDR2 SVGAGI. This CDR3 comprises 16 residues. Deletions cut 6 bases from V and 2 bases from J, with 18 bases between. CDR3 DNA: TGTGCCAGCAGGCAAAACCCCCGGACTTACACAGATACGCAGTATTTT. Translation: CASRQNPRTYTDTQYF.

V is TRBV6-1 and J is TRBJ1-2; D unresolved. Germline V gene lookup returns CDR1 MNHNS and CDR2 SASEGT. There are 17 residues in the CDR3. Trimming removed 1 base from V and 3 bases from J, with 18 bases in between. Written as DNA, the CDR3 is TGTGCCAGCAGTGAAGACGCCAATTTTAGAGGTGACTATGGCTACACCTTC. This encodes CASSEDANFRGDYGYTF.

This chain joins TRBV7-6 and TRBJ2-3, with D uncertain. Looked up from germline, CDR1 is SGHVS and CDR2 is FNYEAQ. The CDR3 extends over 13 amino acids. The ends were cut back, 3 bases at V and 3 bases at J, with 7 bases in the middle. DNA for the CDR3: TGTGCCAGCAGCTTCGAGAGAACAGATACGCAGTATTTT. It specifies CASSFERTDTQYF.

This clonotype was observed at least ten times. V is TRBV2 and J is TRBJ1-2, with D possibly being TRBD1 (6 bases). This CDR3 has 14 amino acids. Germline CDR1 reads SNHLY; CDR2 reads FYNNEI. V was pared by 7 bases and J by 0 bases, with 12 bases between. CDR3 nucleotides: TGTGCCAGCAAGGACAGCCCGTCTAACTATGGCTACACCTTC. Its translation: CASKDSPSNYGYTF.

This clonotype was recorded many times. The V and J genes are TRBV5-1 and TRBJ2-3; 9 bases are a match to TRBD1. The CDR3 consists of 14 residues. J was trimmed by 4 bases and V by 4 bases; bases with no gene match: 4. In germline, CDR1 is SGHRS, CDR2 YFSETQ. The CDR3 nucleotides are TGCGCCAGCAGCCCGGACAGGGGCGCAGATACGCAGTATTTT. This translates into CASSPDRGADTQYF.

In this sample, this clonotype turned up many times. V is TRBV4-1 and J is TRBJ2-7; D may be TRBD1 (6 bases). This CDR3 is 15 amino acids long. Germline lookup yields CDR1 MGHRA and CDR2 YSYEKL. Trimming took off 0 bases at V and 7 bases at J, with 16 bases between the two ends. Written as DNA, the CDR3 is TGCGCCAGCAGCCAAGAGGGTGGCAGGGGTGGTGAGCAGTACGTC. It codes for CASSQEGGRGGEQYV.

The chain combines TRBV7-6 with TRBJ2-2; a weak D match, TRBD1 (6 bases). Trimming took off 5 bases at V and 1 base at J, with 17 bases between the two ends. Germline V gene lookup returns CDR1 SGHVS and CDR2 FNYEAQ. The CDR3 is 17 amino acids. In DNA form, the CDR3 reads TGTGCCAGCAGCAACAGGGTCGGGCTGAGGAACACCGGGGAGCTGTTTTTT. It is translated as CASSNRVGLRNTGELFF.

The chain joins TRBV3-1 to TRBJ2-7; no definite D call. Germline-derived CDR1 and CDR2 are LGHDT and YNNKEL (reference sequence). The CDR3 totals 15 residues. The V end was cut by 4 bases, the J end by 6 bases, with 19 bases between. The CDR3 loop is CASSPTDARPREQYF. The DNA for the CDR3 is TGTGCCAGCAGCCCTACAGACGCCAGGCCGCGCGAGCAGTACTTC.

This clonotype was detected a few times. V and J are TRBV27 and TRBJ2-3; D is undetermined. The CDR3 totals 15 residues. The V end was cut by 6 bases, the J end by 0 bases, with 13 bases between. From germline, CDR1 is MNHEY and CDR2 SMNVEV (reference sequence). CDR3 bases: TGTGCCAGCAGACATGAGGTAACTAGCACAGATACGCAGTATTTT. Translation: CASRHEVTSTDTQYF.